Listed here are 28 T cell receptor beta chains from one sample, sequenced in a study of shared clonotypes between healthy human individuals. It was CD45RO-negative cells, positively selected for CCR7, that made up naive CD8 cells, with terminally differentiated effector memory CD45RA+ cells excluded. Profiling relied on immunoSEQ multiplex PCR, and the TCRdb table lists in-frame clones only, not all of them. The data hold about 2.1 million clones, with approximately 94% observed a single time. The sample was naive CD8+ T cells from PBMCs. The receptors here all came from a man aged 18-30 years in good health. Some clones in this sample may be carry-over from other donors' samples.

The chain uses TRBV12-5 and TRBJ1-1; D ambiguous. The germline V and J ends were trimmed by 6 bases and 7 bases, with 12 bases remaining between them. Germline V CDR1 and CDR2: LGHNT, FRNRAP. The CDR3 length is 12 residues. CDR3 in amino acids: CASGLSAVEAFF. The CDR3 DNA reads TGTGCTAGTGGCCTCTCCGCAGTTGAAGCTTTCTTT.

The rearrangement links TRBV7-9 to TRBJ2-7, with D maybe TRBD2 (5 bases). Germline V gives CDR1 SEHNR, CDR2 FQNEAQ (reference sequence). Trimming cost V 5 bases and J 2 bases, with 10 bases left between them. The CDR3 sequence is 13 residues long. The CDR3 region is CASSPQRTYEQYF. CDR3 nucleotide sequence: TGTGCCAGCAGCCCCCAGCGGACCTACGAGCAGTACTTC.

CDR3 nucleotide sequence: TGTGCCAGCAGTTCCTCCGTGGACAGGGCGCTGGATGGCTACACCTTC. Protein product: CASSSSVDRALDGYTF. This rearrangement joins TRBV27 to TRBJ1-2; 8 bases line up with TRBD1. The CDR3 contains 16 residues. Germline values: CDR1 MNHEY, CDR2 SMNVEV (reference sequence). V was pared by 4 bases and J by 6 bases, with 13 bases of the junction left unmatched.

Comments on this clone: The same CDR3 also results from other DNA sequences found in this sample. The genes are TRBV5-4 and TRBJ2-1; D gene uncertain. The V end was cut by 1 base, the J end by 4 bases, with 0 bases between. Germline assignment: CDR1 SGHNT and CDR2 YYREEE (reference sequence). The CDR3 has 11 amino acids. DNA for the CDR3: TGTGCCAGCAGCTTGTACAATGAGCAGTTCTTC. It specifies CASSLYNEQFF.

The chain links TRBV2 to TRBJ2-7; 14 bases agree with TRBD2. Trimming at V came to 10 bases and at J to 4 bases, leaving 9 bases not matched to a gene. The CDR3 consists of 15 residues. Looked up from germline, CDR1 is SNHLY and CDR2 is FYNNEI. CDR3 in DNA: TGTGCCACCGTCCAAGGGACTAGCGGGAGTTACGAGCAGTACTTC. Protein sequence: CATVQGTSGSYEQYF. Drawing the rest from reference TRBV2 and TRBJ2-7, the complete variable domain is EPEVTQTPSHQVTQMGQEVILRCVPISNHLYFYWYRQILGQKVEFLVSFYNNEISEKSEIFDDQFSVERPDGSNFTLKIRSTKLEDSAMYFCATVQGTSGSYEQYFGPGTRLTVT.

The chain recombines TRBV5-8 with TRBJ2-7; D is undetermined. The germline V gene encodes CDR1 SGHTS and CDR2 YDEGEE. The CDR3 is 12 residues long. Trimming took 2 bases from V and 4 from J, leaving 7 bases between them. The DNA for the CDR3 is TGTGCCAGCAGCTTTTCGGATTACGAGCAGTACTTC. Protein sequence: CASSFSDYEQYF.

The chain carries TRBV7-9 and TRBJ2-5; TRBD1 is a possible D gene (7 bases). The V end lost 5 bases, the J end lost 4 bases, and 17 bases lay between the germline ends. This CDR3 contains 15 residues. In germline, CDR1 is SEHNR, CDR2 FQNEAQ (reference sequence). CDR3 amino acids: CASSPYRGTAETQYF. The CDR3 DNA reads TGTGCCAGCAGCCCCTACCGGGGGACAGCAGAGACCCAGTACTTC.

This clone was picked up one time. The gene calls are TRBV4-1 and TRBJ2-1; perhaps TRBD2 as D (5 bases). The ends were cut back, 3 bases at V and 0 bases at J, with 15 bases in the middle. CDR3 length: 17 residues. CDR1 MGHRA and CDR2 YSYEKL come from the germline V gene. This CDR3 is CASSHPRGTSSYNEQFF. The CDR3 DNA is TGCGCCAGCAGCCACCCCCGAGGAACTAGCTCCTACAATGAGCAGTTCTTC.

In the case of this clone: Other DNA sequences within the sample encode an identical CDR3. The chain joins TRBV29-1 to TRBJ2-5; D is unresolved. V gave up 3 bases and J gave up 5 bases, with 1 base separating them. CDR3 length: 9 residues. The germline V gene encodes CDR1 SQVTM and CDR2 ANQGSEA. CDR3 protein: CSVEETQYF. The CDR3 region has the DNA TGCAGCGTTGAGGAGACCCAGTACTTC.

The CDR3 spells CASWTSEETQYF. The CDR3, as DNA: TGTGCCAGCTGGACTAGCGAAGAGACCCAGTACTTC. V is TRBV6-5 and J is TRBJ2-5; 9 positions match TRBD2. V dropped 8 bases and J dropped 3; count of bases not matched to a gene: 1. Germline CDR1 and CDR2: MNHEY and SVGAGI. The CDR3 runs 12 residues.

This sequence joins TRBV16 and TRBJ2-7, with D perhaps matching TRBD1 (5 bases). The V gene lost 1 base and the J gene lost 2 bases, with 12 bases spanning the gap. CDR3 length: 15 residues. Germline V CDR1 and CDR2: KGHSY, FQNENV. The DNA of the CDR3 is TGTGCCAGCAGCCAATATGGGGCAGGGACCTACGAGCAGTACTTC. It yields the protein CASSQYGAGTYEQYF.

A remark on this clone: Other DNA sequences of this sample code for an identical CDR3. This sequence joins TRBV13 and TRBJ2-3, with D possibly matching TRBD1 (5 bases). This CDR3 is 15 amino acids long. V was cut by 0 bases and J by 4 bases, with 11 bases left in between. The V gene's germline CDR1 is PRHDT and CDR2 FYEKMQ (reference sequence). The CDR3: CASSLGGRVADTQYF. The CDR3 bases are TGTGCCAGCAGCTTAGGGGGCAGGGTTGCAGATACGCAGTATTTT. Based on the CDR3 plus reference TRBV13 and TRBJ2-3, the full variable domain is AAGVIQSPRHLIKEKRETATLKCYPIPRHDTVYWYQQGPGQDPQFLISFYEKMQSDKGSIPDRFSAQQFSDYHSELNMSSLELGDSALYFCASSLGGRVADTQYFGPGTRLTVL.

The CDR3 reads CASSQMDRDDEQYF. In DNA, the CDR3 is TGTGCCAGCAGCCAAATGGACAGGGACGACGAGCAGTACTTC. The chain has TRBV6-1 and TRBJ2-7; 8 nucleotides align to TRBD1. Per germline, CDR1 MNHNS and CDR2 SASEGT. The CDR3 runs 14 residues. V shed 6 bases, J shed 5 bases, and the junction held 9 bases outside the gene matches.

The CDR3 spells CASTLGSGYEQYF. In nucleotides, the CDR3 is TGTGCCAGCACCCTCGGGTCGGGGTACGAGCAGTACTTC. The V gene is TRBV27, the J gene TRBJ2-7, with a possible D match to TRBD2 (5 bases). Germline-derived CDR1 and CDR2 are MNHEY and SMNVEV (reference sequence). The CDR3 consists of 13 residues. Deletions cut 7 bases from V and 4 bases from J, with 14 bases between.

The chain is built from TRBV28 and TRBJ1-4; no reliable D call. The CDR3 sequence is 15 residues long. The V gene lost 7 bases and the J gene lost 6 bases, with 18 bases spanning the gap. Germline V gene sequence: CDR1 MDHEN, CDR2 SYDVKM. In DNA, the CDR3 is TGTGCCAGCACTGGTCTGTTGAGGCCCGATGAAAAACTGTTTTTT. Amino acid sequence: CASTGLLRPDEKLFF.

This clone was counted only a few times. This rearrangement joins TRBV5-6 to TRBJ1-2; TRBD1 is a possible D gene (5 bases). The CDR3 consists of 14 residues. The germline V gene has CDR1 SGHDT and CDR2 YYEEEE. V was trimmed by 1 base and J by 4 bases, leaving 11 bases between them. The chain's CDR3 is CASSLWGAVYGYTF. The CDR3 DNA sequence: TGTGCCAGCAGCTTGTGGGGCGCGGTCTATGGCTACACCTTC.

This chain joins TRBV2 and TRBJ1-3, with D perhaps matching TRBD1 (5 bases). The V end was cut by 3 bases, the J end by 0 bases, with 9 bases between. Germline CDR1 SNHLY, CDR2 FYNNEI. The CDR3 length is 15 residues. This CDR3 reads CASSEATGSGNTIYF. The DNA for the CDR3 is TGTGCCAGCAGTGAGGCCACAGGCTCTGGAAACACCATATATTTT.

On this clone: Different DNA sequences within this sample yield the same CDR3. The chain joins TRBV27 to TRBJ1-1, with 8 nucleotides matching TRBD1. V was clipped by 2 bases and J by 5 bases; unmatched bases: 4. Per germline, CDR1 MNHEY and CDR2 SMNVEV (reference sequence). The CDR3 length is 14 residues. The CDR3: CASSLGQGRTEAFF. The DNA of the CDR3 is TGTGCCAGCAGTTTAGGACAGGGAAGAACTGAAGCTTTCTTT.

V gene TRBV11-2 combines with J gene TRBJ1-3, with D maybe TRBD1 (6 bases). The CDR3 spans 17 residues. The germline gives CDR1 SGHAT, CDR2 FQNNGV. V was trimmed by 2 bases and J by 2 bases, leaving 16 bases between them. CDR3 sequence reads: CASSLRGDPGPGNTIYF. Here the CDR3 DNA reads TGTGCCAGCAGCTTAAGGGGGGATCCAGGTCCTGGAAACACCATATATTTT. The entire variable domain, with the rest obtained from reference TRBV11-2 and TRBJ1-3, is as follows: EAGVAQSPRYKIIEKRQSVAFWCNPISGHATLYWYQQILGQGPKLLIQFQNNGVVDDSQLPKDRFSAERLKGVDSTLKIQPAKLEDSAVYLCASSLRGDPGPGNTIYFGEGSWLTVV.

This rearrangement joins TRBV21-1 to TRBJ1-1; the listed D gene, TRBD1, was not tested against the DNA. TRBV21-1 is a known pseudogene. The CDR3 spans 13 residues. DNA of the CDR3: TGTGCCAGCACCACAGACAGACACACTGAAGCTTTCTTT. This gives the protein CASTTDRHTEAFF.

CDR3 coding DNA: TGTGCCAGCGCGTGGCGGGAGGAATCCTACAATGAGCAGTTCTTC. This gives the protein CASAWREESYNEQFF. The rearrangement joins TRBV10-3 to TRBJ2-1; the match to TRBD2 covers 8 bases. The CDR3 is made up of 15 amino acids. Per the germline V gene, CDR1 is ENHRY and CDR2 is SYGVKD. V trimming: 10 bases; J trimming: 1 base; junction bases outside the gene matches: 9.

The chain couples TRBV19 to TRBJ2-4; D is unresolved. Germline V lookup: CDR1 LNHDA, CDR2 SQIVND (reference sequence). This CDR3 has 13 residues. Between the trimmed V and J ends, which lost 4 bases and 12 bases, there was a span of 16 bases. The CDR3 loop is CASSTFIWEPQYF. CDR3 nucleotides: TGTGCCAGTAGTACTTTCATTTGGGAACCTCAGTACTTC.

V gene TRBV19 combines with J gene TRBJ2-7; D not resolved. The CDR3 spans 15 residues. Germline loops: CDR1 LNHDA, CDR2 SQIVND (reference sequence). V dropped 4 bases and J dropped 2 bases, with 15 bases sitting between them. CDR3 nucleotide sequence: TGTGCCAGTAGTACCCTCCCCGGATCGACCTACGAGCAGTACTTC. This gives the protein CASSTLPGSTYEQYF.

This chain uses TRBV7-8 with TRBJ2-7; 9 bases map to TRBD1. The J segment lost 3 bases and the V segment lost 4 bases, leaving 4 bases of the junction unmatched. Germline assignment: CDR1 SGHVS and CDR2 FQNEAQ. The CDR3 spans 14 residues. DNA of the CDR3: TGTGCCAGCAGCTGGACAGGGGAGGTCTACGAGCAGTACTTC. Protein sequence: CASSWTGEVYEQYF. Complete variable domain (other parts from reference TRBV7-8 and TRBJ2-7): GAGVSQSPRYKVAKRGQDVALRCDPISGHVSLFWYQQALGQGPEFLTYFQNEAQLDKSGLPSDRFFAERPEGSVSTLKIQRTQQEDSAVYLCASSWTGEVYEQYFGPGTRLTVT.

The chain joins TRBV7-8 to TRBJ1-1; D may be TRBD1 (5 bases). The CDR3 is 15 residues long. V dropped 4 bases and J dropped 1 base, with 13 bases sitting between them. Germline assignment: CDR1 SGHVS and CDR2 FQNEAQ. CDR3: CASSYGRASNTEAFF. DNA of the CDR3: TGTGCCAGCAGCTACGGCAGGGCCTCGAACACTGAAGCTTTCTTT. Full variable domain (remainder filled in from reference TRBV7-8 and TRBJ1-1): GAGVSQSPRYKVAKRGQDVALRCDPISGHVSLFWYQQALGQGPEFLTYFQNEAQLDKSGLPSDRFFAERPEGSVSTLKIQRTQQEDSAVYLCASSYGRASNTEAFFGQGTRLTVV.

The chain couples TRBV10-3 to TRBJ2-3, with 7 bases lining up with TRBD1. The CDR3 spans 14 residues. Germline V gene data show CDR1 as ENHRY and CDR2 as SYGVKD. V dropped 6 bases and J dropped 3; count of bases not matched to a gene: 6. The CDR3 here is CAISRDSGTDTQYF. CDR3 coding DNA: TGTGCCATCAGCCGGGACAGTGGGACAGATACGCAGTATTTT.

The gene calls are TRBV7-2 and TRBJ2-7, with D perhaps TRBD2 (7 bases). From germline, CDR1 is SGHTA and CDR2 FQGNSA. The CDR3 covers 15 residues. V shed 5 bases and J shed 0 bases, with 14 bases lying between them. In DNA, the CDR3 is TGTGCCAGCAGCAGGGGGGGACATCCCTCCTACGAGCAGTACTTC. Translation gives CASSRGGHPSYEQYF. The full variable domain, rest sourced from reference TRBV7-2 and TRBJ2-7, is GAGVSQSPSNKVTEKGKDVELRCDPISGHTALYWYRQSLGQGLEFLIYFQGNSAPDKSGLPSDRFSAERTGGSVSTLTIQRTQQEDSAVYLCASSRGGHPSYEQYFGPGTRLTVT.

This clone appeared a single time. The chain combines TRBV9 with TRBJ2-1, with a possible D match to TRBD2 (5 bases). Trimming took 1 base from V and 5 from J, leaving 10 bases between them. This CDR3 is 14 amino acids long. CDR1 is SGDLS and CDR2 is YYNGEE in the germline V gene. CDR3 amino acids: CASSVTLADNEQFF. The CDR3 coding sequence is TGTGCCAGCAGCGTAACCCTAGCTGACAATGAGCAGTTCTTC.